This T cell receptor beta chain was obtained from a study of cytomegalovirus exposure and HLA in healthy donors. The sample holds one count of this clone. Primers included in the PCR were 60 Vbeta and 13 Jbeta primers. Sequencing used immunoSEQ multiplex PCR; TCRdb keeps in-frame clones, though not all of them. The sample gives some 150,000 clones, 65% to 85% of which show up once; roughly 4.7% is in the top ten. There are 19 residues in the CDR3. Trimming left V 0 bases short and J 1 base short, with 19 bases between. The germline CDR1 and CDR2 sequences are SGHTA and FQGTGA. This receptor was obtained from a woman in her 50s in good health and CMV-seropositive. The V gene is TRBV7-3, the J gene TRBJ2-1, with D tentatively TRBD2 (7 bases). Sequences were obtained from PBMCs. CDR3 sequence reads: CASSLTSWGGLPSYNEQFF. The CDR3 region has the DNA TGTGCCAGCAGCTTAACGTCGTGGGGGGGGCTCCCTTCCTACAATGAGCAGTTCTTC. Using reference TRBV7-3 and TRBJ2-1 for the parts outside the CDR3, the full variable domain is GAGVSQTPSNKVTEKGKYVELRCDPISGHTALYWYRQSLGQGPEFLIYFQGTGAADDSGLPNDRFFAVRPEGSVSTLKIQRTERGDSAVYLCASSLTSWGGLPSYNEQFFGPGTRLTVL.